Listed below are T cell receptor beta chains from one sample, sequenced in a study of vaccination and CD4 T cells after COVID-19. TCRdb itself ran the PCR reads through MiXCR, one entry per CDR3 protein. The sample contains some 25,000 distinct CDR3 sequences, approximately 49% of which appear only once. For these receptors, no antigen is known. The sequenced sample consisted of CD4+ T cells from blood, cultured in vitro. The receptors were sampled from a human donor who had recovered from COVID-19. CDR3s include the opening cysteine and the closing phenylalanine or tryptophan. A D gene is named only where the DNA matches it firmly. Expanded clones get a size class; other rows say once, few or many, or leave the size out.

j_call	d_call	clone_size	v_call	cdr3_aa	cdr3_nt
TRBJ1-1	NA	few	TRBV2	CASSERYTEAFF	TGTGCCAGCAGTGAGAGATACACTGAAGCTTTCTTT
TRBJ2-7	TRBD2	NA	TRBV11-2	CASSGRASGSFRREQYF	TGTGCCAGCAGCGGGAGGGCTAGCGGGAGTTTCAGGCGCGAGCAGTACTTC
TRBJ2-5	NA	NA	TRBV20-1	CSAPQGLSETQYF	TGCAGTGCCCCCCAAGGCCTCTCGGAGACCCAGTACTTC
TRBJ2-2	TRBD2	NA	TRBV28	CASRPNYIAGAGELFF	TGTGCCAGCAGACCAAACTACATAGCGGGAGCCGGGGAGCTGTTTTTT
TRBJ2-2	NA	NA	TRBV7-3	CASSLGSWNTGELFF	TGTGCCAGCAGCTTAGGCAGCTGGAACACCGGGGAGCTGTTTTTT
TRBJ1-2	NA	few	TRBV5-1	CASSYETMNYGYTF	TGCGCCAGCAGTTACGAGACTATGAACTATGGCTACACCTTC
TRBJ2-7	NA	few	TRBV7-2	CASGLTSSYEQYF	TGTGCCAGCGGGCTTACGAGCTCCTACGAGCAGTACTTC
TRBJ1-6	NA	few	TRBV7-2	CASSPERGSPLHF	TGTGCCAGCAGCCCCGAGAGGGGTTCACCCCTCCACTTT
TRBJ2-5	NA	few	TRBV7-9	CASSYERKETQYF	TGTGCCAGCAGCTACGAACGGAAAGAGACCCAGTACTTC
TRBJ2-5	NA	once	TRBV11-2	CASSLVQGSETQYF	TGTGCCAGCAGCTTAGTTCAGGGGTCGGAGACCCAGTACTTC
TRBJ1-6	TRBD1	few	TRBV2	CASSPGGRGNSPLHF	TGTGCCAGCAGTCCAGGGGGCCGGGGTAATTCACCCCTCCACTTT
TRBJ2-1	TRBD2	NA	TRBV19	CASSREGLHNEQFF	TGTGCCAGTAGTAGGGAGGGCCTACACAATGAGCAGTTCTTC
TRBJ2-7	TRBD2	few	TRBV28	CASSLSRGIGSFDYEQYF	TGTGCCAGCAGTTTATCGCGGGGGATCGGTTCATTTGACTACGAGCAGTACTTC
TRBJ1-2	TRBD1	NA	TRBV6-5	CASSYGTGGRYGYTF	TGTGCCAGCAGCTACGGGACAGGGGGCAGGTATGGCTACACCTTC
TRBJ1-5	TRBD1	NA	TRBV6-1	CASKSILTGGNQPQHF	TGTGCCAGCAAAAGTATTTTGACAGGGGGCAATCAGCCCCAGCATTTT
TRBJ2-1	TRBD2	NA	TRBV25-1	CASSPIAGDSYNEQFF	TGTGCCAGCAGTCCAATAGCGGGAGACTCCTACAATGAGCAGTTCTTC
TRBJ1-5	TRBD1	few	TRBV19	CASSIEDRYQPQHF	TGTGCCAGTAGTATAGAGGACAGGTATCAGCCCCAGCATTTT
TRBJ2-1	TRBD2	NA	TRBV9	CASSVVGLAGGNEQFF	TGTGCCAGCAGCGTAGTCGGGCTAGCGGGAGGCAATGAGCAGTTCTTC
TRBJ1-4	NA	once	TRBV19	CASKPHGEKLFF	TGTGCCAGTAAACCCCACGGTGAAAAACTGTTTTTT
TRBJ2-5	NA	NA	TRBV28	CASSFKFRETQYF	TGTGCCAGCAGTTTCAAGTTCCGGGAGACCCAGTACTTC
TRBJ1-6	NA	NA	TRBV6-4	CASSEGSSYNSPLHF	TGTGCCAGCAGTGAGGGGAGCTCCTATAATTCACCCCTCCACTTT
TRBJ2-7	TRBD2	NA	TRBV5-1	CASSWGGEQYF	TGCGCCAGCAGCTGGGGAGGGGAGCAGTACTTC
TRBJ1-1	TRBD1	once	TRBV11-2	CASSFRGLGTEAFF	TGTGCCAGCAGCTTTAGGGGGCTGGGTACTGAAGCTTTCTTT
TRBJ1-6	NA	few	TRBV7-2	CASSLKRANSPLHF	TGTGCCAGCAGCTTAAAAAGGGCAAATTCACCCCTCCACTTT
TRBJ1-2	TRBD1	NA	TRBV6-1	CASSTGELHRGYTF	TGTGCCAGCAGTACAGGGGAGCTCCATCGTGGCTACACCTTC
TRBJ1-2	NA	NA	TRBV6-4	CASSDTYGYTF	TGTGCCAGCAGCGACACCTATGGCTACACCTTC
TRBJ1-1	NA	NA	TRBV7-6	CASSPRDKNTEAFF	TGTGCCAGCAGCCCTCGTGACAAGAACACTGAAGCTTTCTTT
TRBJ2-3	TRBD2	NA	TRBV6-1	CASSASPLAGGRDTQYF	TGTGCCAGCAGTGCCAGCCCCCTAGCGGGGGGGAGAGATACGCAGTATTTT
TRBJ2-5	NA	NA	TRBV15	CATSRPPQETQYF	TGTGCCACCAGCAGACCACCCCAAGAGACCCAGTACTTC
TRBJ2-1	NA	few	TRBV27	CASSFYWGVEQFF	TGTGCCAGCAGTTTTTATTGGGGGGTCGAGCAGTTCTTC
TRBJ1-2	NA	medium-sized	TRBV6-4	CASSDSRGTRGYTF	TGTGCCAGCAGTGACTCTCGGGGGACGAGAGGCTACACCTTC
TRBJ1-5	TRBD1	NA	TRBV12-3/TRBV12-4	CASSSTGSRLRNQPQHF	TGTGCCAGCAGTTCGACAGGGTCGAGGTTGAGGAATCAGCCCCAGCATTTT
TRBJ2-5	TRBD1	NA	TRBV6-5	CASSYRGQRQETQYF	TGTGCCAGCAGTTACAGGGGGCAGCGACAAGAGACCCAGTACTTC
TRBJ1-1	TRBD1	NA	TRBV7-9	CASSRVLTGGRGTEAFF	TGTGCCAGCAGCCGCGTACTTACAGGGGGACGGGGCACTGAAGCTTTCTTT
TRBJ2-5	NA	NA	TRBV28	CASSLWSSATGETQYF	TGTGCCAGCAGTTTGTGGTCCTCGGCCACGGGGGAGACCCAGTACTTC
TRBJ1-5	NA	NA	TRBV12-3/TRBV12-4	CASSLDTGLGQLQHF	TGTGCCAGCAGTCTAGACACAGGGTTGGGTCAGCTCCAGCATTTT
TRBJ2-1	NA	NA	TRBV20-1	CSARDPQGRNEQFF	TGCAGTGCTAGAGATCCCCAGGGGAGGAATGAGCAGTTCTTC
TRBJ1-5	NA	once	TRBV20-1	CSAQGGHQPQHF	TGCAGTGCCCAGGGAGGGCATCAGCCCCAGCATTTT
TRBJ2-3	NA	NA	TRBV5-6	CASSLTLNTQYF	TGTGCCAGCAGCTTGACCTTAAATACGCAGTATTTT
TRBJ2-5	TRBD1	NA	TRBV2	CASTGPGGTETQYF	TGTGCCAGCACCGGACCAGGGGGTACGGAGACCCAGTACTTC
TRBJ2-1	NA	few	TRBV14	CASSQSAHAYNEQFF	TGTGCCAGCAGCCAGTCAGCACACGCCTACAATGAGCAGTTCTTC
TRBJ1-1	TRBD1	NA	TRBV10-2	CASSETGGVTEAFF	TGCGCCAGCAGTGAGACAGGGGGGGTGACTGAAGCTTTCTTT
TRBJ2-3	NA	NA	TRBV7-3	CASSPYGGGGFTDTQYF	TGTGCCAGCAGCCCCTACGGGGGCGGGGGTTTTACAGATACGCAGTATTTT
TRBJ1-6	NA	few	TRBV11-3	CASSFQQGLNSPLHF	TGTGCCAGCAGCTTCCAACAGGGACTCAATTCACCCCTCCACTTT
TRBJ1-5	NA	few	TRBV6-5	CASSYAGTVSNQPQHF	TGTGCCAGCAGTTACGCGGGGACGGTTAGCAATCAGCCCCAGCATTTT
TRBJ2-5	TRBD1	NA	TRBV5-1	CASSRTGERQETQYF	TGCGCCAGCAGCCGCACAGGGGAAAGACAAGAGACCCAGTACTTC
TRBJ1-2	TRBD1	few	TRBV4-2	CASSPSTTGGVGYTF	TGTGCCAGCAGCCCTAGCACGACAGGGGGAGTTGGCTACACCTTC
TRBJ1-6	NA	NA	TRBV2	CASVIGNSPLHF	TGTGCCAGCGTTATTGGCAATTCACCCCTCCACTTT
TRBJ1-6	NA	NA	TRBV6-1	CASRWGYNSPLHF	TGTGCCAGCAGGTGGGGATATAATTCACCCCTCCACTTT
TRBJ2-3	NA	NA	TRBV4-3	CASSQDLGVYSDTQCF	TGCGCCAGCAGCCAAGATCTTGGGGTCTACTCAGATACGCAGTGTTTT
TRBJ1-3	NA	NA	TRBV7-2	CASYDPSRGNTIYF	TGTGCCAGCTACGATCCCTCCAGGGGAAACACCATATATTTT
TRBJ2-7	NA	once	TRBV5-1	CASSLEADTRYEQYF	TGCGCCAGCAGCTTGGAAGCGGACACCCGCTACGAGCAGTACTTC
TRBJ1-5	TRBD1	NA	TRBV11-2	CASSSPGQGDQPQHF	TGTGCCAGCAGCTCTCCGGGACAGGGGGATCAGCCCCAGCATTTT
TRBJ2-3	NA	NA	TRBV20-1	CSARGGTDTQYF	TGCAGTGCTAGAGGCGGCACAGATACGCAGTATTTT
TRBJ2-5	TRBD2	NA	TRBV20-1	CSAHSGAGETQYF	TGCAGTGCTCACAGCGGGGCTGGGGAGACCCAGTACTTC
TRBJ2-2	TRBD2	few	TRBV29-1	CSVSGGANTGELFF	TGCAGCGTTAGCGGGGGAGCGAACACCGGGGAGCTGTTTTTT
TRBJ2-6	NA	NA	TRBV7-8	CASSLSPVSPGANVLTF	TGTGCCAGCAGCTTATCCCCAGTTAGCCCTGGGGCCAACGTCCTGACTTTC